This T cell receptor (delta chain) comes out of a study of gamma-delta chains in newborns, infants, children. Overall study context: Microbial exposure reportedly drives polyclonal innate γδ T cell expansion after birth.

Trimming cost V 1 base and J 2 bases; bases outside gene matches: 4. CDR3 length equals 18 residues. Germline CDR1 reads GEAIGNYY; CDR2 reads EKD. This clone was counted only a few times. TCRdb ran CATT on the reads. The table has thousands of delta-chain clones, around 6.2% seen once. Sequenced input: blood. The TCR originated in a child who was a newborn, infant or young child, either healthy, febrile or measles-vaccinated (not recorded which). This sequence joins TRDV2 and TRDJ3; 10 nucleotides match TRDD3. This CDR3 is CACDTGGIRAWDTRQMFF. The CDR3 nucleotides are TGTGCCTGTGACACGGGGGGGATACGCGCCTGGGACACCCGACAGATGTTTTTC.